The source of this T cell receptor (beta chain) is a study of blood T cell repertoires in COVID-19. In the study overall: Sites across the United States, Italy and Spain contributed samples from acute and convalescent COVID-19. From T cells, B-cell-depleted T cells, or PBMCs came the material, which was cDNA or gDNA.

Looked up from germline, CDR1 is MDHEN and CDR2 is SYDVKM. CDR3 length: 14 residues. V was clipped by 5 bases and J by 3 bases; unmatched bases: 1. The method was immunoSEQ multiplex PCR; TCRdb's version includes in-frame clones alone and lacks a portion of them. The sample contains about 190,000 clones, 70% to 85% of which appear only once. Sequencing used peripheral blood. The gene calls are TRBV28 and TRBJ1-6; 7 bases line up with TRBD1. The TCR sequence derives from a man aged 50-60 years who had recovered from COVID-19. The CDR3 here is CASSRQGYNSPLHF. The CDR3 DNA reads as TGTGCCAGCAGTAGACAGGGCTATAATTCACCCCTCCACTTT.